The source of this T cell receptor (beta chain) is a study of blood T cell repertoires in COVID-19. Study-level information: The study drew acute and convalescent COVID-19 samples from the United States, Italy and Spain. The cDNA or gDNA used as material had been derived from T cells, B-cell-depleted T cells, or PBMCs.

In the authors' methods: Amplified reference gene primers provided the basis for estimating nucleated cell counts. Libraries were prepared by immunoSEQ multiplex PCR; TCRdb keeps only in-frame clonotypes and omits some of them. V and J calls and clone size are those listed in that table; D and trimming were worked out from the DNA. The sample comprises over 85,000 clones, 85% to 90% of which are singletons, and 7% to 8.5% rests with the top ten. Only one count was recorded for this clone. Looked up from germline, CDR1 is SGHRS and CDR2 is YFSETQ. V lost 2 bases to trimming and J lost 0 bases, with 9 bases between them. This CDR3 is built from 15 residues.

This sequence joins TRBV5-1 and TRBJ2-1, with D unclear. Sequenced sample: peripheral blood. The sequence derives from a woman between 65 and 79 years old with acute or convalescent COVID-19. CDR3 amino acids: CASSLTLSSYNEQFF. Written as DNA, the CDR3 is TGCGCCAGCAGCTTAACCCTTAGCTCCTACAATGAGCAGTTCTTC.